Here is one T cell receptor (beta chain) with its context. The antigen is not known. These data originate in a study of human thymus T cells. The study, taken as a whole, reports: Repertoires sampled from thymus and blood appeared biased in V and J gene usage. Thymic repertoires from unrelated individuals overlapped highly, related research reported.

V lost 10 bases to trimming and J lost 3 bases; unmatched junction nucleotides: 16. This CDR3 spans 16 amino acids. The germline V gene encodes CDR1 SGHDN and CDR2 FVKESK. Resections obtained during corrective heart surgery supplied the thymus tissue. Having corrective surgery for congenital heart defects, healthy Finnish infants were the ones who donated. Data came from immunoSEQ multiplex PCR; TCRdb stores just in-frame clones and leaves some out. The sample contains tens of thousands of clones, 90% to 95% of which appear only once. The V gene is TRBV14, the J gene TRBJ2-7; 9 nucleotides line up with TRBD2. Sequenced input: thymus tissue. This clonotype was obtained from a girl less than two years old with a congenital heart defect but otherwise immunologically healthy. DNA for the CDR3: TGTGCCATGATAGCGGGAGATTCTCCTACCGGCTACGAGCAGTACTTC. Amino acids: CAMIAGDSPTGYEQYF.